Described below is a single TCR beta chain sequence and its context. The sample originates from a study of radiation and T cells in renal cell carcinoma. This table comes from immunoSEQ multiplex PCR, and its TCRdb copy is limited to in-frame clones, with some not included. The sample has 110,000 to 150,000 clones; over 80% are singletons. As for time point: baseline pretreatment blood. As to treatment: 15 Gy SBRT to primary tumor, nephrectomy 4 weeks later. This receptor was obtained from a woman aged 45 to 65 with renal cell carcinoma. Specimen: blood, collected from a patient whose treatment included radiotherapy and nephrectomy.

The CDR3 sequence is CASSYRQGMLEQYF. DNA for the CDR3: TGTGCCAGCAGTTACCGTCAGGGGATGCTCGAGCAGTACTTC. The chain links TRBV6-5 to TRBJ2-7, with D possibly being TRBD1 (6 bases). Trimming took 2 bases from V and 6 from J, leaving 14 bases between them. The length of the CDR3 is 14 residues. Looked up from germline, CDR1 is MNHEY and CDR2 is SVGAGI.